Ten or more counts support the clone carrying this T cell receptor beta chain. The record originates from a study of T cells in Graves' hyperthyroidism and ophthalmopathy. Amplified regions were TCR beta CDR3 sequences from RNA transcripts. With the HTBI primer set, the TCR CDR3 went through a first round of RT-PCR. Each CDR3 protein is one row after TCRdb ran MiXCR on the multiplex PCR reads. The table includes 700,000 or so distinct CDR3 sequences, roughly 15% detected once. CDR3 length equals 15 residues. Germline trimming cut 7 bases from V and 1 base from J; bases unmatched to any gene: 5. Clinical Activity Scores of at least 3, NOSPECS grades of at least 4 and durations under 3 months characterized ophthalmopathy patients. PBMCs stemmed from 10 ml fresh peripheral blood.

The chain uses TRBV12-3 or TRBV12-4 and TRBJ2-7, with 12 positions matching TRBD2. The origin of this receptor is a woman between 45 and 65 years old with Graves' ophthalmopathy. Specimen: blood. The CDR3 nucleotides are TGTGCCAGCAATCCGGGACTAGCGGGTTCCTACGAGCAGTACTTC. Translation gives CASNPGLAGSYEQYF.